This entry concerns a single T cell receptor beta chain. Its matching antigen is unknown. Drawing of blood for sampling happened at baseline, at cycle 4 day 1, and at cycle 7 day 1. Assay: immunoSEQ multiplex PCR; the TCRdb copy retains only in-frame clones and omits some. Of 55,000 to 80,000 clones listed, over 75% were seen once; the top ten hold less than 1.2%. The sample originates from a study of OX40 agonist ivuxolimab in advanced cancers. In the study overall: Subjects had a mean age of about 65 years, with a range of 23 to 79; almost 85% were male. Allowance was made for prior anti-PD-1, anti-PD-L1 or anti-CTLA-4 therapy, and approximately 40% had some. Study results and caveats: Antigen targets of the expanded peripheral T cells went undetermined.

With 1 base clipped from V and 7 bases from J, the junction kept 0 bases outside the gene matches. The CDR3 has 12 residues. Germline CDR1 reads LGHNT; CDR2 reads FRNRAP. The chain has TRBV12-5 and TRBJ2-5; 7 positions agree with TRBD1. The sequences come from CD4+ or CD8+ T cells sorted from blood, collected in a trial of the OX40 agonist ivuxolimab. This TCR derives from an adult with an advanced solid tumor such as melanoma, head and neck, liver or kidney cancer. For the CDR3, the DNA is TGTGCTAGTGGTTTGGACAGGGGGACCCAGTACTTC. Protein: CASGLDRGTQYF. Variable domain in full (rest from reference TRBV12-5 and TRBJ2-5): DARVTQTPRHKVTEMGQEVTMRCQPILGHNTVFWYRQTMMQGLELLAYFRNRAPLDDSGMPKDRFSAEMPDATLATLKIQPSEPRDSAVYFCASGLDRGTQYFGPGTRLLVL.